The sequence of this T cell receptor (beta chain) was determined in a study of T cell responses to AZD1222 COVID-19 vaccine. About the research overall: Whether given at about 4 or about 12 weeks, second doses were pooled.

The assay was immunoSEQ multiplex PCR, and TCRdb's table has in-frame clones only and misses some. Among around 88,000 clones listed, roughly 88% were seen once. V lost 2 bases and J lost 13, with 15 bases in between. Germline V gene lookup returns CDR1 MNHNY and CDR2 SVGAGI (reference sequence). The CDR3 has 13 amino acids. Notes on this clone: What it binds is not known.

The study's findings and limits: Baseline serostatus was positive in only 5 to 7 AZD1222 recipients. Donors were largely white British and mainly female; clonal diversity was possibly underestimated. With dominance at 160-218 and 743-854, vaccine-associated CD4 TCRs spanned spike.

The chain combines TRBV6-6 with TRBJ2-1; D is perhaps TRBD2 (6 bases). This sequence was found in an adult in good health. Material: peripheral blood, obtained on day 0 of AZD1222 vaccination. The CDR3 loop reads CASSYRRESLQFF. CDR3 in DNA: TGTGCCAGCAGTTACAGGAGGGAAAGTCTACAGTTCTTC.